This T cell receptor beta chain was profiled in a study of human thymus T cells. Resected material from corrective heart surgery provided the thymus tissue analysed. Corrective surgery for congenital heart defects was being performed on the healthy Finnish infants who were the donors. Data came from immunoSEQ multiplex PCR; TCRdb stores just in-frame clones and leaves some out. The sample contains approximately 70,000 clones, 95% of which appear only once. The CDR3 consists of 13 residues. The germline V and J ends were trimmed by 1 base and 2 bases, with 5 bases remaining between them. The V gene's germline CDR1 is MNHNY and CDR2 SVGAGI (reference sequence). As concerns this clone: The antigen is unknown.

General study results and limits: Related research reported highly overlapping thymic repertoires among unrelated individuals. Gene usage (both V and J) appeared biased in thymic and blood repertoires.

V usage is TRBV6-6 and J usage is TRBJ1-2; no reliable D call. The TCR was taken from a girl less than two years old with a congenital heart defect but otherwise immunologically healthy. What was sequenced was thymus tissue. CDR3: CASSYWQNYGYTF. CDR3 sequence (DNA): TGTGCCAGCAGTTACTGGCAGAACTATGGCTACACCTTC.